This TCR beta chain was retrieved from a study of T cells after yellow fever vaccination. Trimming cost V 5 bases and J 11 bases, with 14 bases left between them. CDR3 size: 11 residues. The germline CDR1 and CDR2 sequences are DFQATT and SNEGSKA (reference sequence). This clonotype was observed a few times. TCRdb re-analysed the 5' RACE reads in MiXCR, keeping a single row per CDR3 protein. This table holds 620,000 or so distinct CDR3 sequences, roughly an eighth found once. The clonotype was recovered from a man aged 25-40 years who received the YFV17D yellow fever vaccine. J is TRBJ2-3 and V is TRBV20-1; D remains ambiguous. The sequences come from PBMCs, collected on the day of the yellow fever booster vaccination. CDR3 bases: TGCAGTGCTCCGAATATCTACGAGCAGTATTTT. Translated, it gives CSAPNIYEQYF.